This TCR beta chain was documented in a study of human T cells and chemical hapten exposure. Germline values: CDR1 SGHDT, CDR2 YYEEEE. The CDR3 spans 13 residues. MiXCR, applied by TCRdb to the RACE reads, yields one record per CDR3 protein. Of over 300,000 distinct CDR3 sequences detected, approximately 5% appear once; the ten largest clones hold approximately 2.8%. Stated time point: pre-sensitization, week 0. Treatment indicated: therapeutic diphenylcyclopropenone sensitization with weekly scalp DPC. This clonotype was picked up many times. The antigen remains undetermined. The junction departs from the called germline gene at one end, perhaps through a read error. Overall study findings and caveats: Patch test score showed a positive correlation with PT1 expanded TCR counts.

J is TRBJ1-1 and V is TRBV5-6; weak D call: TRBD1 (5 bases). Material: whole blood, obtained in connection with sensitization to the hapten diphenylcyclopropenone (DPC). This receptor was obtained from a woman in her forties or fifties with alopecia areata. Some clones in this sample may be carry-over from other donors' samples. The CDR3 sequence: CASSLGGVTEAFF. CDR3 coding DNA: TGTGCCAGCAGTTTGGGGGGAGTCACTGAAGCTTTCTTT.